This note documents a single T cell receptor (beta chain) sequence. Its antigen remains unidentified. BIOMED2 TRB-A/B primer pools were used in multiplex TRB PCR. Using its own MiXCR run on the multiplex PCR reads, TCRdb lists one record per CDR3 protein. In the table there are about 3,800 distinct CDR3 sequences, about 24% of which are singletons. The data were taken from a study of T and B cells in COVID-19 patients. Overall study context: Recovered patients mostly had mild to moderate COVID-19 managed as outpatients. Findings of the study overall: Of approximately 2,400 TCR clusters found only in the recovered cohort, 31 had low generation probability. In COVID-19 patients, T cell receptor beta variable and joining gene use was reportedly strongly skewed.

From germline, CDR1 is SNHLY and CDR2 FYNNEI. Unmatched junction bases numbered 8, after V lost 8 bases and J lost 7 bases. This CDR3 has 14 amino acids. From blood, roughly 250-550 ng of genomic DNA served as TRB template. The V gene is TRBV2, the J gene TRBJ1-4; 9 nucleotides match TRBD1. The sequenced sample was blood. This receptor was identified in a human donor with active COVID-19. The CDR3 region has the DNA TGTGCCAGCTCGGCCGGGACAGGGAGTGAAAAACTGTTTTTT. Translated, it gives CASSAGTGSEKLFF.